This T cell receptor (beta chain) originates from a study of T cells in Graves' hyperthyroidism and ophthalmopathy. Researchers amplified the TCR beta CDR3 regions from RNA transcripts. First-round RT-PCR of the TCR CDR3 relied on the HTBI primer set. TCRdb recomputed calls from the multiplex PCR reads with MiXCR, one row per CDR3 protein. The sample has around 200,000 distinct CDR3 sequences, over 15% seen once. In germline, CDR1 is SNHLY, CDR2 FYNNEI. The CDR3 is 16 residues long. The ends were cut back, 3 bases at V and 4 bases at J, with 18 bases in the middle. This clonotype was seen many times. The sequence derives from a woman aged 45-65 years with Graves' hyperthyroidism. The specimen was blood. The rearrangement uses TRBV2 and TRBJ1-2; D possibly corresponds to TRBD1 (5 bases). The CDR3 reads CASSDSMGDGGYGYTF. CDR3 nucleotide sequence: TGTGCCAGCAGTGACTCTATGGGGGACGGCGGCTATGGCTACACCTTC.